This T cell receptor beta chain was recorded in a study of post-analysis software for immune sequencing data. General study findings and limits: F measure showed strong co-clustering of same-batch samples. There were five TRBV segments more frequent in patients than controls, and TRBV5-6, TRBV5-1 and TRBV20-1 were among them.

Included in the TCR beta cDNA libraries were unique molecular identifiers. TCRdb redid the calling of the PCR reads with MiXCR, one entry per CDR3 protein. The sample records approximately 350,000 distinct CDR3 sequences, around 37% being singletons. A remark on this clonotype: The target antigen is unknown.

Deletions cut 3 bases from V and 1 base from J, with 13 bases between. This CDR3 region has 15 residues. Germline V lookup: CDR1 DFQATT, CDR2 SNEGSKA (reference sequence). The V gene is TRBV20-1, the J gene TRBJ1-5; D is unclear. This clonotype was sampled from a girl aged 5 to 17 with multiple sclerosis. The sample taken for sequencing was blood. CDR3 DNA: TGCAGTGCTAGGGCGGGGAGGTGGAGCAATCAGCCCCAGCATTTT. Translated, it gives CSARAGRWSNQPQHF.